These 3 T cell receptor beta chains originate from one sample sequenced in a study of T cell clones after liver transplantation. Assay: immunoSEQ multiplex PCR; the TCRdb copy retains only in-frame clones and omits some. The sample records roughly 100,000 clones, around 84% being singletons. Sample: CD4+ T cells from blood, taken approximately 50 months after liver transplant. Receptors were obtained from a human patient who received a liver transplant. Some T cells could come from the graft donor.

DNA of the CDR3: TGCGCCAGCAGCTTGGGGACCCTACCCTCGGAGACCCAGTACTTC. Its translation is CASSLGTLPSETQYF. V gene TRBV5-1 combines with J gene TRBJ2-5; D uncertain. Germline CDR1 and CDR2: SGHRS and YFSETQ. There are 15 residues in the CDR3. Deletions cut 0 bases from V and 5 bases from J, with 14 bases between.

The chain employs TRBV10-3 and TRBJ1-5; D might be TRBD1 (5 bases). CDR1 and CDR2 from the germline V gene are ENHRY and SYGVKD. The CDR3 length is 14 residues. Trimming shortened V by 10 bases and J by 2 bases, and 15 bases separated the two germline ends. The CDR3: CATTGGDGNQPQHF. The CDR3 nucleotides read TGTGCCACCACCGGGGGGGATGGCAATCAGCCCCAGCATTTT.

CDR3 nucleotides: TGTGCCAGCAGCTCGACCATTGGGACTGAAGCTTTCTTT. This codes for CASSSTIGTEAFF. The chain uses TRBV7-2 and TRBJ1-1, with D hard to call. Looked up from germline, CDR1 is SGHTA and CDR2 is FQGNSA. Trimming left V 4 bases short and J 5 bases short, with 11 bases between. This CDR3 is 13 amino acids long. Full variable domain (remainder filled in from reference TRBV7-2 and TRBJ1-1): GAGVSQSPSNKVTEKGKDVELRCDPISGHTALYWYRQSLGQGLEFLIYFQGNSAPDKSGLPSDRFSAERTGGSVSTLTIQRTQQEDSAVYLCASSSTIGTEAFFGQGTRLTVV.